The TCR beta chain under discussion was sequenced for a study of T-cell reconstitution after alpha-beta-depleted transplantation in children. There are 12 residues in the CDR3. Germline loops: CDR1 KGHDR, CDR2 SFDVKD. The germline V and J ends were trimmed by 3 bases and 2 bases, with 2 bases remaining between them. The authors prepared the TCRbeta library with unique molecular identifiers. TCRdb reprocessed the PCR reads with MiXCR, giving one entry per CDR3 protein. This table has hundreds of thousands of distinct CDR3 sequences, roughly 17% appearing once. This clonotype was seen ten or more times.

The chain links TRBV24-1 to TRBJ2-3; D ambiguous. Sequencing was performed on PBMCs from the stem cell graft donor, taken from the stem cell graft. The receptor's source is a human donor who donated a stem cell graft to a child with acute myeloid leukemia. The DNA of the CDR3 is TGTGCCACCAGTGATGACACAGATACGCAGTATTTT. Residues: CATSDDTDTQYF.